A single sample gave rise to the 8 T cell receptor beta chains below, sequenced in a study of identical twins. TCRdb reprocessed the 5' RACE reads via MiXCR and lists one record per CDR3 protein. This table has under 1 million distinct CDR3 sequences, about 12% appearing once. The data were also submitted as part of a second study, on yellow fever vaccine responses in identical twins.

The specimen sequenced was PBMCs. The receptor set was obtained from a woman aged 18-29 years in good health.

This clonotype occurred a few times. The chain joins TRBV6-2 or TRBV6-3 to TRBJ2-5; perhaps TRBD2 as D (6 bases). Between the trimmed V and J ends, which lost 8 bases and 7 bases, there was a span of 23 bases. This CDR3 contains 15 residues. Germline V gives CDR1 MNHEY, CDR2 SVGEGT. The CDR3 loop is CASGLSTGTRGTQYF. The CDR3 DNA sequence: TGTGCCAGCGGATTATCAACCGGGACTCGTGGGACCCAGTACTTC.

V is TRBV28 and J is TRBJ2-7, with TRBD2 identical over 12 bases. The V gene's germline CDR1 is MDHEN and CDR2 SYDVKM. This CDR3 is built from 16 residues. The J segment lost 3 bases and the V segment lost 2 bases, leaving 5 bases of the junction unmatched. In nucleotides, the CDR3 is TGTGCCAGCAGTTTAAATCTAGCGGGGGGGAACTACGAGCAGTACGTC. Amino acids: CASSLNLAGGNYEQYV.

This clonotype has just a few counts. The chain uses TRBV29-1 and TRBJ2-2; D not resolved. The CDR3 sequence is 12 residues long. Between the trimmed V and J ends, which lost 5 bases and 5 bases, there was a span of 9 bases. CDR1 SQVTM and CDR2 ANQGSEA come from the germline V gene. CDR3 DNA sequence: TGCAGCGTTCCAACTTTGACCGGGGAGCTGTTTTTT. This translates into CSVPTLTGELFF.

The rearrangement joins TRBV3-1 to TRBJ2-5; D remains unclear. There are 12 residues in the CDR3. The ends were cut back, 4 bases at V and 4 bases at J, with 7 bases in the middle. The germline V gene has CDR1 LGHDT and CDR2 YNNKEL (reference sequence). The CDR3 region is CASSLSLETQYF. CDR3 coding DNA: TGTGCCAGCAGCCTCAGCTTAGAGACCCAGTACTTC.

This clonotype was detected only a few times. This CDR3 reads CASSEATRGGELFF. The CDR3 DNA reads TGTGCCAGCAGTGAAGCCACACGGGGCGGGGAGCTGTTTTTT. The chain combines TRBV2 with TRBJ2-2, with a tentative D call TRBD2 (5 bases). Per the germline V gene, CDR1 is SNHLY and CDR2 is FYNNEI. V lost 0 bases, J lost 7 bases, and 9 bases lay in between. CDR3 length equals 14 residues.

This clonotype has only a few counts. The CDR3 here is CASTPDVPGPNYGYTF. The CDR3 coding sequence is TGTGCCAGCACCCCTGATGTGCCGGGGCCCAACTATGGCTACACCTTC. The chain carries TRBV6-1 and TRBJ1-2; possibly TRBD1 for D (5 bases). V was trimmed by 7 bases and J by 2 bases, leaving 20 bases between them. This CDR3 comprises 16 residues. Germline CDR1 reads MNHNS; CDR2 reads SASEGT.

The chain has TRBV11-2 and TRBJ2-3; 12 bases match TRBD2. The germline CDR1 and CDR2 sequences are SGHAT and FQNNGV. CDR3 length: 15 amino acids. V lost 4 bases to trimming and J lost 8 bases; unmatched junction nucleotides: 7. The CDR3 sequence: CASSSLAGGQRTQYF. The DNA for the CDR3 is TGTGCCAGCAGCTCCCTAGCGGGGGGGCAACGTACGCAGTATTTT. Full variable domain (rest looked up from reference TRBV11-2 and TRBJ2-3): EAGVAQSPRYKIIEKRQSVAFWCNPISGHATLYWYQQILGQGPKLLIQFQNNGVVDDSQLPKDRFSAERLKGVDSTLKIQPAKLEDSAVYLCASSSLAGGQRTQYFGPGTRLTVL.

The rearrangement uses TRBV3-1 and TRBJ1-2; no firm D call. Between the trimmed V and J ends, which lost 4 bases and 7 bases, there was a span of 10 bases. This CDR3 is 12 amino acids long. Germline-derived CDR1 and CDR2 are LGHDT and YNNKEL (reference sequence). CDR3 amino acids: CASSLPLSGYTF. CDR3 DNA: TGTGCCAGCAGCCTTCCCCTATCTGGCTACACCTTC.